This passage covers 11 T cell receptor beta chains from one sample sequenced in a study of T-cell memory formation after mild COVID-19. TCRdb re-called the 5' RACE reads with MiXCR, one entry per CDR3 protein. Among about 390,000 distinct CDR3 sequences, about 16% were seen once, and the ten largest hold about 22%. The sequenced material came from PBMCs or a T cell subset sorted from them (not recorded which). The receptors derive from a man younger than 35 who had mild COVID-19 (a few samples of this study predate the infection). Cell type and time point are not known.

In this sample, this clonotype turned up a few times. The chain is built from TRBV24-1 and TRBJ2-7; 10 positions agree with TRBD1. J lost 9 bases, V lost 7 bases, and 11 bases had no gene match. Germline V gives CDR1 KGHDR, CDR2 SFDVKD. The CDR3 is 14 residues long. The CDR3 nucleotides are TGTGCCACCAGAACGACAGGGGGCTCCAGTCCGCAGTACTTC. This translates into CATRTTGGSSPQYF.

This clonotype turned up a few times. V is TRBV7-9 and J is TRBJ2-1, with TRBD1 matching 7 bases. CDR1 is SEHNR, CDR2 FQNEAQ, per germline (reference sequence). The CDR3 covers 15 residues. After removal of 7 bases from V and 7 bases from J, the junction contained 13 bases not matched to a gene. In nucleotides, the CDR3 is TGTGCCAGCACCTCAGATCTCAGGGGGTTGAATGAGCAGTTCTTC. Translating it yields CASTSDLRGLNEQFF. The variable domain in full, completed from reference TRBV7-9 and TRBJ2-1, reads DTGVSQNPRHKITKRGQNVTFRCDPISEHNRLYWYRQTLGQGPEFLTYFQNEAQLEKSRLLSDRFSAERPKGSFSTLEIQRTEQGDSAMYLCASTSDLRGLNEQFFGPGTRLTVL.

The chain uses TRBV7-8 and TRBJ2-7; TRBD1 matches 8 bases. Germline CDR1 is SGHVS and CDR2 is FQNEAQ. Trimming at V came to 5 bases and at J to 7 bases, leaving 13 bases not matched to a gene. The CDR3 sequence is 15 residues long. The CDR3, as DNA: TGTGCCAGCAGCATTCCGACAGGGGTGGCATGGGAGCAGTACTTC. This encodes CASSIPTGVAWEQYF.

The chain combines TRBV11-2 with TRBJ2-1; 7 nucleotides agree with TRBD2. CDR3 length equals 16 residues. J lost 2 bases, V lost 1 base, and 5 bases had no gene match. The V gene's germline CDR1 is SGHAT and CDR2 FQNNGV. The CDR3 protein is CASSLVRLATYNEQFF. The CDR3 DNA sequence: TGTGCCAGCAGCTTAGTGAGACTAGCTACCTACAATGAGCAGTTCTTC.

V usage is TRBV12-3 or TRBV12-4 and J usage is TRBJ2-7; D gene unclear. Trimming took off 3 bases at V and 5 bases at J, with 11 bases between the two ends. The CDR3 is 13 residues long. The CDR3 reads CASSLGLRNEQYF. The CDR3 nucleotides are TGTGCCAGCAGTTTGGGATTGAGGAACGAGCAGTACTTC.

The chain combines TRBV12-3 or TRBV12-4 with TRBJ2-4; 10 bases are a match to TRBD1. The V segment lost 8 bases and the J segment 5 bases; nucleotides outside the gene matches: 3. The CDR3 has 13 amino acids. The DNA of the CDR3 is TGTGCCAGCCTCGGGACAGGGGAAAACATTCAGTACTTC. Protein: CASLGTGENIQYF.

Ten or more counts support this clonotype. This sequence joins TRBV5-1 and TRBJ2-2; D is possibly TRBD1 or TRBD2 (5 bases each). V was cut by 0 bases and J by 3 bases, with 12 bases left in between. CDR3 size: 16 residues. CDR1 is SGHRS and CDR2 is YFSETQ in the germline V gene. The CDR3 sequence: CASSLEPGAYTGELFF. The CDR3 DNA reads TGCGCCAGCAGCTTGGAACCCGGGGCCTACACCGGGGAGCTGTTTTTT.

This clonotype has more than one count but fewer than ten. The chain carries TRBV5-1 and TRBJ2-7; D is perhaps TRBD2 (5 bases). The CDR3 length is 14 residues. In germline, CDR1 is SGHRS, CDR2 YFSETQ. Trimming took off 4 bases at V and 3 bases at J, with 14 bases between the two ends. In DNA, the CDR3 is TGCGCCAGCAGCCCAACCGGGAAGATCTACGAGCAGTACTTC. Translating it yields CASSPTGKIYEQYF. Filled out from reference TRBV5-1 and TRBJ2-7, the complete variable domain reads KAGVTQTPRYLIKTRGQQVTLSCSPISGHRSVSWYQQTPGQGLQFLFEYFSETQRNKGNFPGRFSGRQFSNSRSEMNVSTLELGDSALYLCASSPTGKIYEQYFGPGTRLTVT.

This clonotype turned up a few times. This chain links TRBV7-9 with TRBJ1-2; D call uncertain. The CDR3 has 12 amino acids. Trimming cost V 3 bases and J 6 bases, with 8 bases left between them. CDR1 SEHNR and CDR2 FQNEAQ come from the germline V gene (reference sequence). CDR3 nucleotides: TGTGCCAGCAGCTTCGAGATAGATGGCTACACCTTC. It yields the protein CASSFEIDGYTF.

The chain uses TRBV23-1 and TRBJ2-7; 8 bases agree with TRBD1. TRBV23-1 is an open reading frame whose function is uncertain. J lost 2 bases, V lost 0 bases, and 6 bases had no gene match. The CDR3 loop spans 16 amino acids. The CDR3 here is CASSQSRQGATYEQYV. Here the CDR3 DNA reads TGCGCCAGCAGTCAATCGCGGCAGGGGGCAACCTACGAGCAGTACGTC.

This clonotype was observed a few times. The CDR3 sequence is CASSLSIGQGFSGELFF. The DNA for the CDR3 is TGTGCCAGCAGCTTATCCATTGGGCAGGGCTTTAGCGGGGAGCTGTTTTTT. The rearrangement joins TRBV7-3 to TRBJ2-2, with a tentative D call TRBD1 (5 bases). Trimming took off 2 bases at V and 7 bases at J, with 20 bases between the two ends. This CDR3 contains 17 residues. Germline V CDR1 and CDR2: SGHTA, FQGTGA.